Described below is a single TCR beta chain sequence and its context. The antigen is undetermined. Deep was the level used in running the assay. The repertoire was sequenced with immunoSEQ multiplex PCR; TCRdb's copy has only in-frame clones and lacks some. This table holds over a million clones, around 82% found once. In germline, CDR1 is SGHTA, CDR2 FQGNSA. CDR3 size: 14 residues. V lost 5 bases and J lost 7; bases outside the gene matches: 6. This entry is derived from a study of shared clonotypes between healthy human individuals. Notes on the study in general: Depth was large, yet rarefaction showed that sorted-subset sequencing was incomplete.

The source of this sequence is a man younger than 35 in good health. Some clones in this sample may be carry-over from other donors' samples. Sequenced input: memory CD4+ T cells from PBMCs. Subset meaning: CD45RA-negative fraction. V and J are TRBV7-2 and TRBJ1-5; 9 bases map to TRBD1. The CDR3 loop is CASSEGQGLQPQHF. CDR3 in DNA: TGTGCCAGCAGCGAGGGACAGGGCTTGCAGCCCCAGCATTTT.